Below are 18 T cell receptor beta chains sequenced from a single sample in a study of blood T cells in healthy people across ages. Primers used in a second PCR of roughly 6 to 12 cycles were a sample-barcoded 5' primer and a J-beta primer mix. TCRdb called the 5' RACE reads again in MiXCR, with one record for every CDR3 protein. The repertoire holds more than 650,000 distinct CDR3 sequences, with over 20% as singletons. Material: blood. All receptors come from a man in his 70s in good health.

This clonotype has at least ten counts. The CDR3 protein is CSVIPVEAHNEQFF. CDR3 nucleotide sequence: TGCAGTGTTATACCTGTTGAGGCCCACAATGAGCAGTTCTTC. The V call is TRBV20-1, the J call TRBJ2-1; unclear D gene. The V end lost 7 bases, the J end lost 5 bases, and 18 bases lay between the germline ends. CDR1 is DFQATT, CDR2 SNEGSKA, per germline (reference sequence). This CDR3 comprises 14 residues.

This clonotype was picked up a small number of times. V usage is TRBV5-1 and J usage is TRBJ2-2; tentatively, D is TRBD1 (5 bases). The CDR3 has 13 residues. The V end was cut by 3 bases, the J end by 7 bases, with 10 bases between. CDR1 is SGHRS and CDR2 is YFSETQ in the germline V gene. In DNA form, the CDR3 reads TGCGCCAGCAGCTGGACGACAGACGGGGAGCTGTTTTTT. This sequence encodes CASSWTTDGELFF.

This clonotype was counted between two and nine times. The CDR3, as DNA: TGCGCCAGCAGCCAAGAGGTCACGAGCTCCTATAATTCACCCCTCCACTTT. Encoded protein: CASSQEVTSSYNSPLHF. The chain links TRBV4-1 to TRBJ1-6; the D is unclear. The length of the CDR3 is 17 residues. V lost 0 bases to trimming and J lost 0 bases, with 9 bases between them. CDR1 MGHRA and CDR2 YSYEKL come from the germline V gene.

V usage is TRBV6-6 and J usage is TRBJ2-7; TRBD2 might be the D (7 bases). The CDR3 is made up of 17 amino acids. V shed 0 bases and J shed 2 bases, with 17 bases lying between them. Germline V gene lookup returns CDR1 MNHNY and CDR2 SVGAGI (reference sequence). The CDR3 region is CASSYSGGAIEAYEQYF. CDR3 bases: TGTGCCAGCAGTTACTCGGGGGGGGCGATAGAGGCCTACGAGCAGTACTTC.

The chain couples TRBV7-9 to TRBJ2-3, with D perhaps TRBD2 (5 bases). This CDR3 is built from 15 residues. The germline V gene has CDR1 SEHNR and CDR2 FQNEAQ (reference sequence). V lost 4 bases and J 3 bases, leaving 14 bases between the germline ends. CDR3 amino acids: CASSSPLAVTDTQYF. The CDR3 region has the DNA TGTGCCAGCAGCTCGCCGCTAGCAGTAACAGATACGCAGTATTTT.

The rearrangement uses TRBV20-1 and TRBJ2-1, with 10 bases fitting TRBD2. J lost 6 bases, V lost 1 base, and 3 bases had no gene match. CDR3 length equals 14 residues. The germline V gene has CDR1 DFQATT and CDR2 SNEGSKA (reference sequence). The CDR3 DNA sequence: TGCAGTGCTAGAGGTAGCGGGGGGTTCAATGAGCAGTTCTTC. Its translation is CSARGSGGFNEQFF.

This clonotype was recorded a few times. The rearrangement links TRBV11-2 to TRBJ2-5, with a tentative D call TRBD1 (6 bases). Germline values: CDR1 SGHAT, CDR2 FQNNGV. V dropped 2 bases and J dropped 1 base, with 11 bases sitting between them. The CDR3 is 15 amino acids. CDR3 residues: CASSLLGHRQETQYF. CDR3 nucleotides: TGTGCCAGCAGCTTATTGGGACACCGCCAAGAGACCCAGTACTTC.

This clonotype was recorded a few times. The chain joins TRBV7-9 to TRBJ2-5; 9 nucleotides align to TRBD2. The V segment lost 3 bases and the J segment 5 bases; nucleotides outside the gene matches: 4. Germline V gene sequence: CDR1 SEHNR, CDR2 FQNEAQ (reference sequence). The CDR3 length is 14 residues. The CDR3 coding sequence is TGTGCCAGCAGCTTGCCTAGCGGGAAGGAGACCCAGTACTTC. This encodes CASSLPSGKETQYF.

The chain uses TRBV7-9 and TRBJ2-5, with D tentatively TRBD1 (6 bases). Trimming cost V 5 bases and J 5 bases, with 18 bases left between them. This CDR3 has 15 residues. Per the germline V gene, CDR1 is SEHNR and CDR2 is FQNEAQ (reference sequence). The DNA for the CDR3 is TGTGCCAGCAGCGCCTGGGACACGTTGGGGGAGACCCAGTACTTC. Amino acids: CASSAWDTLGETQYF.

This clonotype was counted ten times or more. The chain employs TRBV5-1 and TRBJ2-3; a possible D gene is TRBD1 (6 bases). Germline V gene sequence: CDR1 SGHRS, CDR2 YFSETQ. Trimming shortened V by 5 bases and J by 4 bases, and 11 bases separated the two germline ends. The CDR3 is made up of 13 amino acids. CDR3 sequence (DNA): TGCGCCAGCAGAGAGGGGGTCGCAGATACGCAGTATTTT. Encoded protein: CASREGVADTQYF.

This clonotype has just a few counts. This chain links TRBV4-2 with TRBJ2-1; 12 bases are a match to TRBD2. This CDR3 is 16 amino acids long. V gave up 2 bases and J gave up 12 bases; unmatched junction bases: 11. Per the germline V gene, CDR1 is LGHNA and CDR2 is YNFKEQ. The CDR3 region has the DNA TGTGCCAGCAGCCAAAGAAGACTAGCGGGGGTTGTCGGGCAGTTCTTC. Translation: CASSQRRLAGVVGQFF.

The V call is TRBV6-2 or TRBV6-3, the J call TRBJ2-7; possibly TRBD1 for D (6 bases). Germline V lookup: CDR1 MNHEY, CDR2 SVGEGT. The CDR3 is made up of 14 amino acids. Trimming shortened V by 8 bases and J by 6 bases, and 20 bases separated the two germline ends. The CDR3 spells CASANNPRGFEQYV. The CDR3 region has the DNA TGTGCCAGCGCAAATAACCCCAGGGGTTTCGAGCAGTACGTC.

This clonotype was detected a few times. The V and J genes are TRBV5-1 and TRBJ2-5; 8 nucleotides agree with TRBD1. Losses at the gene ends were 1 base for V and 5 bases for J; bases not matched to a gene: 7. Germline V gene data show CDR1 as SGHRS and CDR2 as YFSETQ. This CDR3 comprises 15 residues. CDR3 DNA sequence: TGCGCCAGCAGCTTGACAGCAGGGGGCGGGGAGACCCAGTACTTC. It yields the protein CASSLTAGGGETQYF.

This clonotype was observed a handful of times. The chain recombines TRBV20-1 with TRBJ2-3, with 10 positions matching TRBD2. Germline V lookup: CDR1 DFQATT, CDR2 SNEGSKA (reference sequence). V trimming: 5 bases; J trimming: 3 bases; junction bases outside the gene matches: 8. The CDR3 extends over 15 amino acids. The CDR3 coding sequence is TGCAGTGCTCAGCCCCAGCGGGGGGGTACAGATACGCAGTATTTT. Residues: CSAQPQRGGTDTQYF.

The chain's CDR3 is CASNPGQGLPYGYTF. As DNA, the CDR3 is TGTGCCAGCAATCCGGGACAGGGGCTTCCCTATGGCTACACCTTC. The rearrangement uses TRBV27 and TRBJ1-2; 10 nucleotides line up with TRBD1. The trim removed 7 bases at V and 4 bases at J, leaving 9 bases unmatched. The CDR3 runs to 15 residues. Germline V CDR1 and CDR2: MNHEY, SMNVEV (reference sequence).

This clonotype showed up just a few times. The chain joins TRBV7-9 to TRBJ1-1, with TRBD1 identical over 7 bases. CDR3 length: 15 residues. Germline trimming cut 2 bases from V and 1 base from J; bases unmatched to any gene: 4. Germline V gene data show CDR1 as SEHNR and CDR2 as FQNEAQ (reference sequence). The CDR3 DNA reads TGTGCCAGCAGCTTATCGGGACAGCGGAACACTGAAGCTTTCTTT. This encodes CASSLSGQRNTEAFF.

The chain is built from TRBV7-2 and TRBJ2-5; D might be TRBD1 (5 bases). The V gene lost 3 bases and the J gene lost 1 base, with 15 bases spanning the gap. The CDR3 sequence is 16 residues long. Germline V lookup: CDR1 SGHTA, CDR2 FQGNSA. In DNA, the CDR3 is TGTGCCAGCAGCTTGGGGCACAGGTGGGTCCAAGAGACCCAGTACTTC. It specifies CASSLGHRWVQETQYF.

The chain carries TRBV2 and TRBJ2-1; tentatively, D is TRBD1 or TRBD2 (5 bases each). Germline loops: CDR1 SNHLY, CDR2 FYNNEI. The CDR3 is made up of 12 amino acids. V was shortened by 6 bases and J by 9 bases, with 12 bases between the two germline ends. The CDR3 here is CASRSLGTEQFF. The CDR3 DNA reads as TGTGCCAGCAGGAGTCTCGGGACTGAGCAGTTCTTC.